This TCR beta chain was sequenced for a study of blood T cell repertoires in COVID-19. Study in general: Whether acute or convalescent, the COVID-19 samples came from the United States, Italy and Spain. The cDNA or gDNA used as material had been derived from T cells, B-cell-depleted T cells, or PBMCs.

This clone showed up just once. As handled by the study authors: Amplification from reference gene primers served as the basis for estimated nucleated cell counts. Some clones are missing from TCRdb's copy, which holds only in-frame ones; the method was immunoSEQ multiplex PCR. Clone size and the V and J calls come from that table; the DNA yielded D and trimming. The data hold more than 45,000 clones, with 85% observed a single time. The ends lost 10 bases at V and 6 bases at J; junction bases unmatched: 10. Germline assignment: CDR1 ENHRY and CDR2 SYGVKD. CDR3 size: 13 residues. The sequenced sample was peripheral blood. The receptor comes from a man aged 40-55 years with active COVID-19. The chain has TRBV10-3 and TRBJ1-2; 8 bases fit TRBD1. The CDR3 nucleotides read TGTGCCACCTCGACAGGGGAGAGAGATGGCTACACCTTC. Translating it yields CATSTGERDGYTF.